A selection of T cell receptor beta chains follows, all from one sample in a study of cytomegalovirus exposure and HLA in healthy donors. Sequencing was performed with immunoSEQ multiplex PCR; in TCRdb, only in-frame clones are kept and a portion is missing. The sample has some 160,000 clones; 75% to 80% are singletons. Sequencing was performed on PBMCs. The receptors derive from a woman between 25 and 40 years old in good health and CMV-seronegative. The conserved cysteine and the conserved F or W are not part of the CDR3 here.

J,V,CDR3
TRBJ2-5,TRBV2,ASSEGLAGVAGGETQY
TRBJ1-2,TRBV14,ASSQAAGGYGYT
TRBJ2-4,TRBV27,ASSLRQVPKNIQY
TRBJ1-1,TRBV6-1,ASGVVLTEAF
TRBJ2-5,TRBV5-4,ASSLGRQETQY
TRBJ1-2,TRBV5-6,ASSLEGEGKGYT
TRBJ1-1,TRBV7-9,ASSKQGMTEAF
TRBJ2-1,TRBV5-4,ASSAVLGGEQF
TRBJ1-5,TRBV5-1,ASSLGDSLNQPQH
TRBJ1-5,TRBV2,ASSESGGLKTQPQH